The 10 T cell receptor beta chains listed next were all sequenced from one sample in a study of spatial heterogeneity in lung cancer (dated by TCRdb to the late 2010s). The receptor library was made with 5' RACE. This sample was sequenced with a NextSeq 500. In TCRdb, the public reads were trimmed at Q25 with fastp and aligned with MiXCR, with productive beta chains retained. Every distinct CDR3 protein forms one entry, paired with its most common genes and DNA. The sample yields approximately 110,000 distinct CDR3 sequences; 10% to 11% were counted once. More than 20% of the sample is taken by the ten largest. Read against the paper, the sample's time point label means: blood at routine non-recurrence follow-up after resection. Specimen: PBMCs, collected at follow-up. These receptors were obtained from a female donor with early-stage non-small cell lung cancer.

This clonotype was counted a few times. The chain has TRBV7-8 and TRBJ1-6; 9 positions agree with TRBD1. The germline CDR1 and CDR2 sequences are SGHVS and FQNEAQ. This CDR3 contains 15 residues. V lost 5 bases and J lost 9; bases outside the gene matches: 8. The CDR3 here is CASSAGQGFSSPLHF. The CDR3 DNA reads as TGTGCCAGCAGCGCAGGACAGGGGTTTAGTTCACCCCTCCACTTT.

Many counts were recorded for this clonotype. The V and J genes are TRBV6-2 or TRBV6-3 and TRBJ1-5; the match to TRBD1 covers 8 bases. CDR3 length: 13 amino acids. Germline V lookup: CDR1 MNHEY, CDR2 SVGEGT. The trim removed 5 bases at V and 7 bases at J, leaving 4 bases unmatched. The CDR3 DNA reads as TGTGCCAGCAGTGGGACAGGTGGACAGCCCCAGCATTTT. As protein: CASSGTGGQPQHF.

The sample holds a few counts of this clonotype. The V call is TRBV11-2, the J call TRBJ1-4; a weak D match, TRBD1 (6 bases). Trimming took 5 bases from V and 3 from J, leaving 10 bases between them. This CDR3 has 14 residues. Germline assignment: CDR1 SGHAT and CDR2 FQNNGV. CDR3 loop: CASSPDSPNEKLFF. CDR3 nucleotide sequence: TGTGCCAGCAGCCCGGACAGCCCTAATGAAAAACTGTTTTTT.

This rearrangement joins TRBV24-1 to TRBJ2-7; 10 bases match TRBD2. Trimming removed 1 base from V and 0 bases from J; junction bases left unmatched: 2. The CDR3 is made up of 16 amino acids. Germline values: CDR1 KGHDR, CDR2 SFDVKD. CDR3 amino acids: CATSDFGTSDSYEQYV. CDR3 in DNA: TGTGCCACCAGTGATTTCGGGACTAGCGACTCCTACGAGCAGTACGTC.

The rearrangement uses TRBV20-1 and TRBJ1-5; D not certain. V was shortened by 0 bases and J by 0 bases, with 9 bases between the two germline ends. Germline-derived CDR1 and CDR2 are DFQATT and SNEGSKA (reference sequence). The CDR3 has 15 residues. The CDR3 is CSAREAGHSNQPQHF. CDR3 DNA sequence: TGCAGTGCTAGAGAGGCGGGCCATAGCAATCAGCCCCAGCATTTT.

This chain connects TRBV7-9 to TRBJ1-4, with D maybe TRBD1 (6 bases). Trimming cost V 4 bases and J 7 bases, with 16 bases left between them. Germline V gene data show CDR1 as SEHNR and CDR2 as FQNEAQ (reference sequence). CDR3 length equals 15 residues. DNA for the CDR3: TGTGCCAGCAGCTCCACGACAGAGGGGGGTGAAAAACTGTTTTTT. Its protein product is CASSSTTEGGEKLFF.

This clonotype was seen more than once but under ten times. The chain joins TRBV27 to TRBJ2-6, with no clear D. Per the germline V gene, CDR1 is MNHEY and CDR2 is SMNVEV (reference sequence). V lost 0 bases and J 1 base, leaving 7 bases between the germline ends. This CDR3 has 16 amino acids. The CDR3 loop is CASSLSAQSGANVLTF. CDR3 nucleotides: TGTGCCAGCAGTTTATCAGCGCAGTCTGGGGCCAACGTCCTGACTTTC.

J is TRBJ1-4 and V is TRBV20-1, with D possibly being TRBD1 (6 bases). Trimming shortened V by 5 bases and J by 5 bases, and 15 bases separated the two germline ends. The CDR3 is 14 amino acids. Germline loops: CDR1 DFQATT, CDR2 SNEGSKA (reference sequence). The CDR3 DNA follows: TGCAGTGCTTCAGACAGGAGGGGAAATGAAAAACTGTTTTTT. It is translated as CSASDRRGNEKLFF.

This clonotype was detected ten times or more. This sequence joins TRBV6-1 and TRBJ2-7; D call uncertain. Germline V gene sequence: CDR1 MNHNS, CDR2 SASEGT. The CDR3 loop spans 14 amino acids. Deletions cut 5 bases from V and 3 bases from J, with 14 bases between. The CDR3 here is CASSPRPSFYEQYF. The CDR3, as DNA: TGTGCCAGCAGTCCCCGGCCTAGTTTCTACGAGCAGTACTTC.

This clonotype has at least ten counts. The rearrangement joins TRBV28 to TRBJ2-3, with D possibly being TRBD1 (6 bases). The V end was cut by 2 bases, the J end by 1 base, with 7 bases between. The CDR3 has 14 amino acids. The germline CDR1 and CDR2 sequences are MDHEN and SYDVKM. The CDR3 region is CASSLGTRTDTQYF. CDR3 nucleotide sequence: TGTGCCAGCAGTTTAGGGACACGCACAGATACGCAGTATTTT.